This T cell receptor beta chain stems from a study of cytomegalovirus exposure and HLA in healthy donors. Study conclusions and caveats: Among the most significant clusters, several appeared linked to common viral pathogens in a later analysis. Analysis performed later found approximately 17,000 TCR beta sequences associated with HLA alleles at 0.05 false discovery rate.

To note about this clone: Antigen: not known.

The PCR ran on 60 Vbeta and 13 Jbeta primers. Only in-frame clones appear in the TCRdb table, and some are missing; sequencing was by immunoSEQ multiplex PCR. The sample carries 160,000 or so clones, around 64% recorded once. The specimen was PBMCs. The clonotype originates from a woman aged 25 to 45 in good health and CMV-seronegative.

CDR3 in DNA: TGTGCCACCAGCAGACCTCAAGAGACCCAGTACTTC. Translating gives CATSRPQETQYF. The V and J genes are TRBV15 and TRBJ2-5; no firm D call. CDR1 LNHNV and CDR2 YYDKDF come from the germline V gene (reference sequence). This CDR3 comprises 12 residues. V was shortened by 2 bases and J by 2 bases, with 3 bases between the two germline ends.